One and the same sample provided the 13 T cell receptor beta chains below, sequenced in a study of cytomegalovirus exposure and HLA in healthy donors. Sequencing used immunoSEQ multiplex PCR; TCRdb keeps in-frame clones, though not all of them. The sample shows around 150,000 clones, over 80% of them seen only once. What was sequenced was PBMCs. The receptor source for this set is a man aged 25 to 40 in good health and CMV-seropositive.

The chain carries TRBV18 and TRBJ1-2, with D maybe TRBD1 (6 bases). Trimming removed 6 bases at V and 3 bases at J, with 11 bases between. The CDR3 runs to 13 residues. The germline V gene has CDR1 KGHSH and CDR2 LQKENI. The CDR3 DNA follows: TGTGCCAGCTCGTCAGGGGTTGACTATGGCTACACCTTC. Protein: CASSSGVDYGYTF.

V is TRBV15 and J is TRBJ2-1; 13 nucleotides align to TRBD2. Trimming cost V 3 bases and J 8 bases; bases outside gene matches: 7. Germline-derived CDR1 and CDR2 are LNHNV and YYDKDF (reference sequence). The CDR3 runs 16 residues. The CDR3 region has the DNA TGTGCCACCAGCAGGGCACTAGCGGGGGGGCCCGATGAGCAGTTCTTC. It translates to CATSRALAGGPDEQFF.

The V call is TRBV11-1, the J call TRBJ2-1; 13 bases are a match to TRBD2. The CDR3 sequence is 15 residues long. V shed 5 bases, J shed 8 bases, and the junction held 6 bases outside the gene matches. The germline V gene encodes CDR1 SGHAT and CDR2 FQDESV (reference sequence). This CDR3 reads CASSTRTSGGHEQFF. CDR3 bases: TGTGCCAGCAGCACCCGGACTAGCGGGGGCCATGAGCAGTTCTTC.

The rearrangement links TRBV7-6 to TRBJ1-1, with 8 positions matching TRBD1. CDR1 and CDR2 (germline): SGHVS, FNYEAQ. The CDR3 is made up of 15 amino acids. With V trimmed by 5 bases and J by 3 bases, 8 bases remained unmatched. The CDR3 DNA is TGTGCCAGCAGCGAGATGGACAGGGTAGACACTGAAGCTTTCTTT. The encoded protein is CASSEMDRVDTEAFF.

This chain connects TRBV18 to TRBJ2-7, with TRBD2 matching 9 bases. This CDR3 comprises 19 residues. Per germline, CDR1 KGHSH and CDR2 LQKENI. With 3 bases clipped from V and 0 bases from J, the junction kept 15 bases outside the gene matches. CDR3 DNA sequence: TGTGCCAGCTCACCCGGACTCGTGGGGAGTAGCGGGGGCTCCTACGAGCAGTACTTC. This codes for CASSPGLVGSSGGSYEQYF.

The CDR3 here is CASSYSTGSNIQYF. CDR3 sequence (DNA): TGTGCCAGCAGTTACTCGACAGGATCAAACATTCAGTACTTC. J is TRBJ2-4 and V is TRBV6-5; maybe TRBD1 (6 bases). Germline V gene lookup returns CDR1 MNHEY and CDR2 SVGAGI. The CDR3 contains 14 residues. Trimming cost V 0 bases and J 6 bases, with 9 bases left between them.

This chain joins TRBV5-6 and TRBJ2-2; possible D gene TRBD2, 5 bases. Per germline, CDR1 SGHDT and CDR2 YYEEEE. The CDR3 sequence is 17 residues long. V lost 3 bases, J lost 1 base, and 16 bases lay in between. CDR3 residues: CASSWELGRVNTGELFF. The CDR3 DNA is TGTGCCAGCAGCTGGGAGCTGGGTCGGGTGAACACCGGGGAGCTGTTTTTT. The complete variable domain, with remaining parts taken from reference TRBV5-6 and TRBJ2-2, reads DAGVTQSPTHLIKTRGQQVTLRCSPKSGHDTVSWYQQALGQGPQFIFQYYEEEERQRGNFPDRFSGHQFPNYSSELNVNALLLGDSALYLCASSWELGRVNTGELFFGEGSRLTVL.

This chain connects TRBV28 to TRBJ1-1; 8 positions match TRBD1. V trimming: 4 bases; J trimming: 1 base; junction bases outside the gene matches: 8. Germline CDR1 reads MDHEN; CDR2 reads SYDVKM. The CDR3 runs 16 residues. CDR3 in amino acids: CASSSLWTGKNTEAFF. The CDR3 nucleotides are TGTGCCAGCAGTTCATTATGGACAGGGAAGAACACTGAAGCTTTCTTT.

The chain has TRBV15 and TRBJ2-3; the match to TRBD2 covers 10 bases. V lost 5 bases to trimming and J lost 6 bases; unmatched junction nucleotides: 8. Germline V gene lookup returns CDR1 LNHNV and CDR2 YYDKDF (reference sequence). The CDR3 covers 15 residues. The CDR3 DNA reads TGTGCCACCAGCCTACTAGCGGGGAGGACCGATACGCAGTATTTT. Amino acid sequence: CATSLLAGRTDTQYF.

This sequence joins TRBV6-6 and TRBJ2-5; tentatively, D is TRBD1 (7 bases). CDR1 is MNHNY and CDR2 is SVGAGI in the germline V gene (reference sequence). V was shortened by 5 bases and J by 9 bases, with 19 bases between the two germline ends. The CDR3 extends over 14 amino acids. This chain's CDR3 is CASSPGQVAGSQYF. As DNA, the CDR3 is TGTGCCAGCAGTCCCGGACAGGTGGCGGGGTCCCAGTACTTC.

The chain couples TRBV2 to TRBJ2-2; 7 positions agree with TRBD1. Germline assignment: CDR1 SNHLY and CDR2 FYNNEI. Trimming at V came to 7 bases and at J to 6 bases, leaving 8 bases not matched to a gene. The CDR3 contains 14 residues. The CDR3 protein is CASKETGVPGELFF. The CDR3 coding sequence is TGTGCCAGCAAAGAAACAGGGGTTCCCGGGGAGCTGTTTTTT.

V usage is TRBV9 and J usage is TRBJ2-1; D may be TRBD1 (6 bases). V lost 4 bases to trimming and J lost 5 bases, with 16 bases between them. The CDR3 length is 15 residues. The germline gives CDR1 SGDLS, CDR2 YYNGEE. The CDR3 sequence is CASSHLDSSNNEQFF. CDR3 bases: TGTGCCAGCAGCCACTTGGACAGTTCGAACAATGAGCAGTTCTTC.

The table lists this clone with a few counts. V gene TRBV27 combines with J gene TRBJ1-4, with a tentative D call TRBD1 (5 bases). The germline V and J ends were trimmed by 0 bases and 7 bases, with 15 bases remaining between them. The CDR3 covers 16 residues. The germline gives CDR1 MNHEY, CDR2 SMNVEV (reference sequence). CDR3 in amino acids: CASSLSVGWGGEKLFF. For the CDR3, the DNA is TGTGCCAGCAGTTTATCCGTAGGGTGGGGGGGTGAAAAACTGTTTTTT.